This TCR beta chain was recorded in a study of cytomegalovirus exposure and HLA in healthy donors. Findings of the study overall: Roughly even sequencing depth across donors was the assumption behind the presence/absence analyses. A later analysis reportedly found fewer N-insertions in an Asian-associated ancestry cluster than the approximately 670-donor mean. A missense variant in DCLRE1C was later tied to TCR beta V- and J-gene trimming.

With respect to this clone: Its antigen is unidentified.

The PCR used 60 Vbeta and 13 Jbeta primers. Sequencing was performed with immunoSEQ multiplex PCR; in TCRdb, only in-frame clones are kept and a portion is missing. The sample has about 140,000 clones, roughly 78% seen once. The CDR3 length is 16 residues. The germline V gene encodes CDR1 SGHVS and CDR2 FQNEAQ. Trimming stripped 2 bases from V and 2 bases from J, with 12 bases between. The rearrangement uses TRBV7-8 and TRBJ1-4; TRBD1 might be the D (5 bases). Sequenced material: PBMCs. The clonotype originates from a young man in good health and CMV-seronegative. The CDR3 nucleotides read TGTGCCAGCAGCTTAATACCGGGACTGACTAATGAAAAACTGTTTTTT. As protein: CASSLIPGLTNEKLFF.